Following are 3 T cell receptor beta chains from one sample sequenced in a study of OX40 agonist ivuxolimab in advanced cancers. Method: immunoSEQ multiplex PCR; TCRdb's copy keeps in-frame clones and lacks some. The sample carries fewer than 25,000 clones, 88% recorded once. The input for sequencing was CD4+ or CD8+ T cells sorted from blood, taken in a trial of the OX40 agonist ivuxolimab. These receptors were taken from an adult with an advanced solid tumor such as melanoma, head and neck, liver or kidney cancer.

The CDR3 nucleotides are TGTGCCAGCAGTTTATACCGCCCACCTGGTAGTGGGGCCTCCTACGAGCAGTACTTC. Protein: CASSLYRPPGSGASYEQYF. The V and J genes are TRBV28 and TRBJ2-7; tentatively, D is TRBD1 (5 bases). Trimming left V 1 base short and J 0 bases short, with 22 bases between. Germline CDR1 is MDHEN and CDR2 is SYDVKM. CDR3 length: 19 amino acids.

This clone appeared a few times. This chain connects TRBV10-3 to TRBJ1-1, with 7 bases identical to TRBD1. The CDR3 spans 15 residues. Germline CDR1 reads ENHRY; CDR2 reads SYGVKD. The trim removed 5 bases at V and 0 bases at J, leaving 6 bases unmatched. The CDR3 region is CAISRTGVMNTEAFF. The CDR3 DNA reads TGTGCCATCAGTAGGACAGGAGTGATGAACACTGAAGCTTTCTTT.

This sequence joins TRBV5-4 and TRBJ2-1, with 14 bases that match TRBD2. This CDR3 region has 19 residues. J lost 3 bases, V lost 4 bases, and 12 bases had no gene match. Germline CDR1 and CDR2: SGHNT and YYREEE (reference sequence). The CDR3, as DNA: TGTGCCAGCAGCCCCGGGACTAGCGGGAGAAAGGGGCTCTACAATGAGCAGTTCTTC. It encodes CASSPGTSGRKGLYNEQFF.